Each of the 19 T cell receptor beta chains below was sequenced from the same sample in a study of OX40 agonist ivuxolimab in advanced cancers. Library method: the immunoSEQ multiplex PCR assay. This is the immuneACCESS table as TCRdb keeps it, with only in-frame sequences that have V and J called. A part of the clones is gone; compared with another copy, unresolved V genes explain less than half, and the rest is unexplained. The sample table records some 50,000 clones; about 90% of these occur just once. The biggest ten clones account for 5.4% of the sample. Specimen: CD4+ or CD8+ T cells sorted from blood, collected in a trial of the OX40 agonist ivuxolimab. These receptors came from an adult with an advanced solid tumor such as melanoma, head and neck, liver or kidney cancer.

The DNA of the CDR3 is TGTGCCAGCAGTTTTACTGTGGGCACGGGTACTGAAGCTTTCTTT. This codes for CASSFTVGTGTEAFF. This sequence joins TRBV6-1 and TRBJ1-1; D unclear. Trimming cost V 5 bases and J 5 bases, with 18 bases left between them. The CDR3 is 15 amino acids. The germline gives CDR1 MNHNS, CDR2 SASEGT.

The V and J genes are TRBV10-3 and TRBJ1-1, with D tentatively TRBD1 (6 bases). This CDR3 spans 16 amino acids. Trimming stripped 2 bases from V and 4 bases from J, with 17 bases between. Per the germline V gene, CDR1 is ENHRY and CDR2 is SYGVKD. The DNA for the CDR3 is TGTGCCATCAGTGAGATAAAGGGGGGGCTTGGCACTGAAGCTTTCTTT. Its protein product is CAISEIKGGLGTEAFF.

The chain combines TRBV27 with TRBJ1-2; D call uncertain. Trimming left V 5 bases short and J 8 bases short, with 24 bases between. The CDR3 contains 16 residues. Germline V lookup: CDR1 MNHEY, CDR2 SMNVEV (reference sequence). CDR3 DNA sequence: TGTGCCAGCAGTGCCCAGATGGATCTACGTTTTCTGGGCTACACCTTC. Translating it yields CASSAQMDLRFLGYTF.

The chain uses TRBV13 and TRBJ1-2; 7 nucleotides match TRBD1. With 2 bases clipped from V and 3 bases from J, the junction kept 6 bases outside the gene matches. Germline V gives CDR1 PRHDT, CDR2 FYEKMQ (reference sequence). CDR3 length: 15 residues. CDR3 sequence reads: CASSLKPGGYYGYTF. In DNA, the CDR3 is TGTGCCAGCAGCTTAAAGCCAGGGGGTTACTATGGCTACACCTTC.

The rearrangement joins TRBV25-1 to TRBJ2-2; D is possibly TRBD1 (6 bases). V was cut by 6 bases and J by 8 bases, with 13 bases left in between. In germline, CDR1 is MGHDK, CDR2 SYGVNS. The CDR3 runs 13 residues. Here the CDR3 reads CASRVGASGELFF. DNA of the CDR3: TGTGCCAGCAGGGTGGGGGCATCGGGGGAGCTGTTTTTT.

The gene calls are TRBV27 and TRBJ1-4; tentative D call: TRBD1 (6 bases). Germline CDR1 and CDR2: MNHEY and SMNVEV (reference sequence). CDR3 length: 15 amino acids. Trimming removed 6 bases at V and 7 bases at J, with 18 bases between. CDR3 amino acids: CASRDGQWRAEKLFF. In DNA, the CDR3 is TGTGCCAGCAGGGATGGACAGTGGCGGGCTGAAAAACTGTTTTTT.

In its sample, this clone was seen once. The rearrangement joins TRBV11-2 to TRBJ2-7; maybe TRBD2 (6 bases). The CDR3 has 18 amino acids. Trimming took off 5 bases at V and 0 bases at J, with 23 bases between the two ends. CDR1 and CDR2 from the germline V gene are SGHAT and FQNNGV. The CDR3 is CASSPSETGVPFSYEQYF. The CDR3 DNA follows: TGTGCCAGCAGCCCATCTGAAACGGGAGTCCCATTCTCCTACGAGCAGTACTTC.

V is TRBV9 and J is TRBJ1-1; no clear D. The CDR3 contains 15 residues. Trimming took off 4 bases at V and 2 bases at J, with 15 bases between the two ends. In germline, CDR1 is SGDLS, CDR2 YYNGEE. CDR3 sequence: CASSLWEGPNTEAFF. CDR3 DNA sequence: TGTGCCAGCAGCCTATGGGAAGGGCCAAACACTGAAGCTTTCTTT.

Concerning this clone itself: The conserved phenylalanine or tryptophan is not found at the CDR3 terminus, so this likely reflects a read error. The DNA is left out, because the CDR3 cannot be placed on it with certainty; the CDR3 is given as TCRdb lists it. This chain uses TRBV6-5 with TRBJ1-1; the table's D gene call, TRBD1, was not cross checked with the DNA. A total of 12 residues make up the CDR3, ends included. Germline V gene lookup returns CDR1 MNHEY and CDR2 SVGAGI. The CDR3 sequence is CASRGRQGGLVL.

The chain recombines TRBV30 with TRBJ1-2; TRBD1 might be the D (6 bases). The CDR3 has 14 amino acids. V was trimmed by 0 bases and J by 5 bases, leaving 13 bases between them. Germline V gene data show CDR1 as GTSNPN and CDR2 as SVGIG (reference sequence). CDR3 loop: CAWSVRGGLYGYTF. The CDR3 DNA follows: TGTGCCTGGAGTGTACGAGGGGGACTGTATGGCTACACCTTC.

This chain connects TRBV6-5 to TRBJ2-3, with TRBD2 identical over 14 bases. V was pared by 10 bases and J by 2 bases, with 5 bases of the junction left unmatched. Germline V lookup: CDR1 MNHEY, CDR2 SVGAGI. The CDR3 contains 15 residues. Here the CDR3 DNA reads TGTGCCACCGGACTAGCGGGAGGAGCCACAGATACGCAGTATTTT. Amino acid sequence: CATGLAGGATDTQYF.

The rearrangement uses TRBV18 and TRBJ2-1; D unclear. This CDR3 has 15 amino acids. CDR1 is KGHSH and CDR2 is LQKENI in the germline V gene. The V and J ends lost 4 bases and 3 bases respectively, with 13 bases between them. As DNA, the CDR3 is TGTGCCAGCTCACGCTCCCCCACTCTCTACAATGAGCAGTTCTTC. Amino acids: CASSRSPTLYNEQFF.

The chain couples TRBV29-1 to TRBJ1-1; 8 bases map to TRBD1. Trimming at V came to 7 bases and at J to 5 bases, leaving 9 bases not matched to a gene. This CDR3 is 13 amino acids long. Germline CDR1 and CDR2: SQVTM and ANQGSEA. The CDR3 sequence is CSEKTGGTTEAFF. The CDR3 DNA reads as TGCAGCGAGAAAACAGGGGGAACAACTGAAGCTTTCTTT.

The DNA of the CDR3 is TGTGCCAGCAGTTTGCAGACTAGCGGGATCTACGAGCAGTACTTC. Translating it yields CASSLQTSGIYEQYF. The chain links TRBV27 to TRBJ2-7; 11 nucleotides match TRBD2. Per the germline V gene, CDR1 is MNHEY and CDR2 is SMNVEV (reference sequence). The ends lost 3 bases at V and 3 bases at J; junction bases unmatched: 4. The CDR3 length is 15 residues.

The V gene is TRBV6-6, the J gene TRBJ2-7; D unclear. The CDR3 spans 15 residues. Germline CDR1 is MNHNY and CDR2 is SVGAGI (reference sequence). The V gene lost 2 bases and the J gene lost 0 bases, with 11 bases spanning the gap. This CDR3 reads CASSYDKEHSYEQYF. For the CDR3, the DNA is TGTGCCAGCAGTTACGACAAGGAGCACTCCTACGAGCAGTACTTC.

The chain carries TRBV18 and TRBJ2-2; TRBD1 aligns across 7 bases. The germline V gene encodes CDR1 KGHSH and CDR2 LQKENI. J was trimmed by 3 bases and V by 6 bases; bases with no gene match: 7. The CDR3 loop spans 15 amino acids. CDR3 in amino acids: CASSAYRGDTGELFF. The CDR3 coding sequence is TGTGCCAGCTCGGCCTACAGGGGTGACACCGGGGAGCTGTTTTTT. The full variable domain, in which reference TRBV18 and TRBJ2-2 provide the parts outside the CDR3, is NAGVMQNPRHLVRRRGQEARLRCSPMKGHSHVYWYRQLPEEGLKFMVYLQKENIIDESGMPKERFSAEFPKEGPSILRIQQVVRGDSAAYFCASSAYRGDTGELFFGEGSRLTVL.

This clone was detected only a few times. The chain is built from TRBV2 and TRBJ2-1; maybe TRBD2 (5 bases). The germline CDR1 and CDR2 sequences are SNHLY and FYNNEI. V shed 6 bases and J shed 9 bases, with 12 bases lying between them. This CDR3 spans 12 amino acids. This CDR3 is CASSRGRSEQFF. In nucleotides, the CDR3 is TGTGCCAGCAGCCGGGGTCGGAGTGAGCAGTTCTTC.

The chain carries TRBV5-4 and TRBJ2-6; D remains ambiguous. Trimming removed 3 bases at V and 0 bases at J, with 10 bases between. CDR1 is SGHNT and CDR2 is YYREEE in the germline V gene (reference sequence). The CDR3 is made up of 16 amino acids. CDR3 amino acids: CASSWGGVSGANVLTF. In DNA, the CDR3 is TGTGCCAGCAGCTGGGGTGGGGTCTCTGGGGCCAACGTCCTGACTTTC.

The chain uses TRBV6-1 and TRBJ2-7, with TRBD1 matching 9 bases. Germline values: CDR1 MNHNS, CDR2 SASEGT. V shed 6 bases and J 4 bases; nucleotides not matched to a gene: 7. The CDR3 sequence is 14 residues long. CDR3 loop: CASSLRDREYEQYF. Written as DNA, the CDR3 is TGTGCCAGCAGCCTCCGGGACAGGGAGTACGAGCAGTACTTC.